What follows are 14 T cell receptor beta chains derived from one specimen sequenced in a study of shared clonotypes between healthy human individuals. Method: immunoSEQ multiplex PCR; TCRdb's copy keeps in-frame clones and lacks some. This sample has about 1.5 million clones, with roughly 98% found just once. The sequenced material came from naive CD4+ T cells sorted from blood. The subset: CD45RA+ positively selected. Receptor source: a young man in good health.

V gene TRBV18 combines with J gene TRBJ2-5; the D gene is possibly TRBD1 (5 bases). CDR1 is KGHSH and CDR2 is LQKENI in the germline V gene. The CDR3 sequence is 14 residues long. Trimming shortened V by 4 bases and J by 1 base, and 10 bases separated the two germline ends. The CDR3 loop is CASSLQVLQETQYF. The CDR3 region has the DNA TGTGCCAGCTCACTACAGGTGCTCCAAGAGACCCAGTACTTC. The full variable domain, in which reference TRBV18 and TRBJ2-5 provide the parts outside the CDR3, is NAGVMQNPRHLVRRRGQEARLRCSPMKGHSHVYWYRQLPEEGLKFMVYLQKENIIDESGMPKERFSAEFPKEGPSILRIQQVVRGDSAAYFCASSLQVLQETQYFGPGTRLLVL.

This clone appeared a single time. The rearrangement joins TRBV4-1 to TRBJ2-6; D is unresolved. CDR3 length equals 18 residues. V was trimmed by 1 base and J by 1 base, leaving 14 bases between them. Germline lookup yields CDR1 MGHRA and CDR2 YSYEKL. For the CDR3, the DNA is TGCGCCAGCAGCCAAGCCCAAGATAGGATATCTGGGGCCAACGTCCTGACTTTC. Its translation is CASSQAQDRISGANVLTF.

The J gene is TRBJ1-1, the V gene TRBV9, with unresolved D. Germline CDR1 reads SGDLS; CDR2 reads YYNGEE. This CDR3 spans 15 amino acids. With 7 bases removed from V and 2 bases from J, the gap between germline ends came to 18 bases. CDR3 in amino acids: CASAFGPGGNTEAFF. Written as DNA, the CDR3 is TGTGCCAGCGCGTTTGGGCCAGGCGGAAACACTGAAGCTTTCTTT.

This clone was detected only once. Other nucleotide sequences in the sample specify the same CDR3. The chain is built from TRBV2 and TRBJ2-5, with unresolved D. The CDR3 sequence is 11 residues long. The germline CDR1 and CDR2 sequences are SNHLY and FYNNEI. Trimming pared 7 bases from V and 3 bases from J, leaving 6 bases between. The CDR3 DNA follows: TGTGCCAGCAAACGGGAAGAGACCCAGTACTTC. This encodes CASKREETQYF. Full variable domain (missing parts from reference TRBV2 and TRBJ2-5): EPEVTQTPSHQVTQMGQEVILRCVPISNHLYFYWYRQILGQKVEFLVSFYNNEISEKSEIFDDQFSVERPDGSNFTLKIRSTKLEDSAMYFCASKREETQYFGPGTRLLVL.

V usage is TRBV18 and J usage is TRBJ2-7; 9 positions match TRBD1. Trimming removed 2 bases from V and 5 bases from J; junction bases left unmatched: 4. Germline V gives CDR1 KGHSH, CDR2 LQKENI. The CDR3 spans 14 residues. The DNA of the CDR3 is TGTGCCAGCTCACCAACGGACAGGGGACACGAGCAGTACTTC. Its protein is CASSPTDRGHEQYF.

The V gene is TRBV27, the J gene TRBJ1-1; possibly TRBD1 for D (6 bases). CDR1 is MNHEY, CDR2 SMNVEV, per germline (reference sequence). V lost 4 bases and J 5 bases, leaving 14 bases between the germline ends. The CDR3 has 14 amino acids. The CDR3, as DNA: TGTGCCAGCAGTTCACAGGGAAGGGGGACTGAAGCTTTCTTT. Translated: CASSSQGRGTEAFF.

The chain uses TRBV6-5 and TRBJ2-2; TRBD1 is a possible D gene (6 bases). Per the germline V gene, CDR1 is MNHEY and CDR2 is SVGAGI. The CDR3 is 15 amino acids. V was clipped by 2 bases and J by 3 bases, with 10 bases between them. CDR3 amino acids: CASSYDRIDTGELFF. In DNA, the CDR3 is TGTGCCAGCAGTTACGACAGGATAGACACCGGGGAGCTGTTTTTT.

V usage is TRBV19 and J usage is TRBJ2-3, with D hard to call. The CDR3 runs to 12 residues. V shed 4 bases and J shed 6 bases, with 8 bases lying between them. Germline CDR1 and CDR2: LNHDA and SQIVND (reference sequence). The CDR3 region is CASSTVGDTQYF. CDR3 DNA: TGTGCCAGTAGTACCGTGGGTGATACGCAGTATTTT.

This chain joins TRBV10-3 and TRBJ1-2, with 7 bases identical to TRBD1. Looked up from germline, CDR1 is ENHRY and CDR2 is SYGVKD. V gave up 2 bases and J gave up 8 bases; unmatched junction bases: 2. The CDR3 has 12 amino acids. DNA of the CDR3: TGTGCCATCAGTGAGCGACAGGGCGGCTACACCTTC. Amino acid sequence: CAISERQGGYTF.

Turning to this clone: The sample holds other DNA sequences that translate to the same CDR3. V and J are TRBV5-1 and TRBJ2-5; tentative D call: TRBD2 (6 bases). CDR3 length: 13 residues. The germline CDR1 and CDR2 sequences are SGHRS and YFSETQ. The V and J ends lost 4 bases and 4 bases respectively, with 11 bases between them. CDR3: CASSPTGLETQYF. The DNA of the CDR3 is TGCGCCAGCAGCCCTACGGGACTAGAGACCCAGTACTTC. Combining the CDR3 with reference TRBV5-1 and TRBJ2-5 gives the whole variable domain KAGVTQTPRYLIKTRGQQVTLSCSPISGHRSVSWYQQTPGQGLQFLFEYFSETQRNKGNFPGRFSGRQFSNSRSEMNVSTLELGDSALYLCASSPTGLETQYFGPGTRLLVL.

This rearrangement joins TRBV14 to TRBJ2-7; 13 bases line up with TRBD2. Trimming cost V 4 bases and J 2 bases; bases outside gene matches: 2. The length of the CDR3 is 15 residues. Germline loops: CDR1 SGHDN, CDR2 FVKESK. In DNA form, the CDR3 reads TGTGCCAGCAGCCGAGGGACTAGCGGGACCTACGAGCAGTACTTC. Amino acid sequence: CASSRGTSGTYEQYF. Using reference TRBV14 and TRBJ2-7 for the parts outside the CDR3, the full variable domain is EAGVTQFPSHSVIEKGQTVTLRCDPISGHDNLYWYRRVMGKEIKFLLHFVKESKQDESGMPNNRFLAERTGGTYSTLKVQPAELEDSGVYFCASSRGTSGTYEQYFGPGTRLTVT.

This clone was seen a handful of times. Other DNA sequences in the sample encode the same CDR3. The V call is TRBV5-1, the J call TRBJ2-7; 7 bases map to TRBD2. Looked up from germline, CDR1 is SGHRS and CDR2 is YFSETQ. With 0 bases clipped from V and 2 bases from J, the junction kept 5 bases outside the gene matches. This CDR3 has 15 amino acids. The CDR3 nucleotides read TGCGCCAGCAGCTTGGTGGCTAGCGGTGCCTACGAGCAGTACTTC. Protein product: CASSLVASGAYEQYF.

The gene calls are TRBV7-9 and TRBJ2-2, with 7 bases lining up with TRBD1. Looked up from germline, CDR1 is SEHNR and CDR2 is FQNEAQ (reference sequence). The CDR3 is 16 residues long. The V gene end was trimmed by 0 bases and the J gene end by 6 bases; junction bases not matched to a gene: 7. In DNA, the CDR3 is TGTGCCAGCAGCTTAGCGAGGACAGGAGGCGCCGGGGAGCTGTTTTTT. Translated: CASSLARTGGAGELFF.

The rearrangement links TRBV28 to TRBJ1-1; D unresolved. The germline V gene has CDR1 MDHEN and CDR2 SYDVKM. The V end was cut by 7 bases, the J end by 1 base, with 10 bases between. The CDR3 runs to 13 residues. The CDR3: CASISSANTEAFF. CDR3 coding DNA: TGTGCCAGCATCTCGTCGGCGAACACTGAAGCTTTCTTT.